This TCR beta chain derives from a study of T cells after yellow fever vaccination. This clonotype was detected only a few times. V was clipped by 3 bases and J by 3 bases; unmatched bases: 7. This CDR3 comprises 15 residues. Germline V gives CDR1 SGHRS, CDR2 YFSETQ. TCRdb reanalysed the 5' RACE reads using MiXCR and keeps one entry per CDR3 protein. The sample holds more than 450,000 distinct CDR3 sequences, just over 20% seen once. The TCR sequence derives from a man younger than 35 who received the YFV17D yellow fever vaccine. Sequencing used PBMCs, obtained approximately 22 days after the first yellow fever vaccination. The gene calls are TRBV5-1 and TRBJ2-7; 9 nucleotides align to TRBD2. The CDR3 reads CASSWDSGGSYEQYF. As DNA, the CDR3 is TGCGCCAGCAGCTGGGATAGCGGGGGCAGCTACGAGCAGTACTTC.